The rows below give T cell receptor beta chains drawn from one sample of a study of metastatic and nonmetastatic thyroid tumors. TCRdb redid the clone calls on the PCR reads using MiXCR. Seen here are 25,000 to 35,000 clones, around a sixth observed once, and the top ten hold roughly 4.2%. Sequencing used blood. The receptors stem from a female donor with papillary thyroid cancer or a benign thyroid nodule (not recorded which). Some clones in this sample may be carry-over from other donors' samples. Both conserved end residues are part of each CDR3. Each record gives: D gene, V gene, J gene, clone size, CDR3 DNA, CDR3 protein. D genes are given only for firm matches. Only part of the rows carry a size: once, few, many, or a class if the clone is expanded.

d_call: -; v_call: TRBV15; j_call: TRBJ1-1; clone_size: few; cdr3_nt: TGTGCCACCAGCAGAGACCGGGGGACATACATTGAAGCTTTCTTT; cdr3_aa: CATSRDRGTYIEAFF
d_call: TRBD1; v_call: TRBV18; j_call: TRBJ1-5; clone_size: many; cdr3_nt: TGTGCCAGCGGACAGGGTAGCAATCAGCCCCAGCATTTT; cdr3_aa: CASGQGSNQPQHF
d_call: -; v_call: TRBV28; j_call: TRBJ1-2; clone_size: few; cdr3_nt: TGTGCCAGCGGTGTGGGTAACTATTGCTACACCTTC; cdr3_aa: CASGVGNYCYTF
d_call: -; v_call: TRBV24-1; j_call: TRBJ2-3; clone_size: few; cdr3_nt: TGTACCACCAGTGAAGTCGGGACCAAAGATACGCAGTATTTT; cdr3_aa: CTTSEVGTKDTQYF
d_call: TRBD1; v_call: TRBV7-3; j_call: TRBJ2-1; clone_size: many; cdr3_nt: TGTGCCAGCAGCCTGGGACAGGCCTCCTACAATGAGCAGTTCTTC; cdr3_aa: CASSLGQASYNEQFF
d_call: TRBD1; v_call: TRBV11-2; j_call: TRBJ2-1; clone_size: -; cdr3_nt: TGTGCCAGCAGCTCCTATGGGGTTTACAGGGGATATGAGCAGTTCTTC; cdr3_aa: CASSSYGVYRGYEQFF
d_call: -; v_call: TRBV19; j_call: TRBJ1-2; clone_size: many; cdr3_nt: TGTGCCAGTAAACGGATGGGCCCCACCTTAGACTATGGCTACACCTTC; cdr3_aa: CASKRMGPTLDYGYTF
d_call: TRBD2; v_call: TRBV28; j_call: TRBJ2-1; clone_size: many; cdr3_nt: TGTGCCACCCATAGCGGGAGCTCCTACAATGAGCAGTTCTTC; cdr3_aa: CATHSGSSYNEQFF
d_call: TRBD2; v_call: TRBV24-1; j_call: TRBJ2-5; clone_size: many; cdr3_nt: TGTGCCACCAGTGATCGCAGCCAGGGCGGGAGAGGTGAGACCCAGTACTTC; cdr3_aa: CATSDRSQGGRGETQYF
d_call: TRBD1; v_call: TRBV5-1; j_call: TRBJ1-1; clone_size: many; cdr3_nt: TGCGCCAGCAGCCCATCAATCCGGGGACAGGGGAAAGCTTTCTTT; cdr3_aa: CASSPSIRGQGKAFF
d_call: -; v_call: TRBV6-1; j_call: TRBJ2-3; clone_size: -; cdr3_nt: TGTGCCAGCAGTGGCAGGCGGGGTAAAACAGATACGCAGTATTTT; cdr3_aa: CASSGRRGKTDTQYF
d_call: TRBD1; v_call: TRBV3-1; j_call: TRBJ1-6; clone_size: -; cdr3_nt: TGTGCCAGCAGCCTCGGGACAGGTTATAATTCACCCCTCCACTTT; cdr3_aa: CASSLGTGYNSPLHF
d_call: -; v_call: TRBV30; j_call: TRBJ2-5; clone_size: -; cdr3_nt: TGTTCCTGGAGTGTATGGGGAGTACGAAAGACCCAGTACTTC; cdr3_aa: CSWSVWGVRKTQYF
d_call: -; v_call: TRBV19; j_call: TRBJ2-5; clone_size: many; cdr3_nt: TGTGCCAGTAGTATGGATAGGGAGACCCAGTACTTC; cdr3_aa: CASSMDRETQYF
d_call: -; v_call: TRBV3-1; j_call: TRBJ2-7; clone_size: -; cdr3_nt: TGTGCCAGCAGCCAGCGGGACGGGTACGAGCAGTACTTC; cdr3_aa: CASSQRDGYEQYF
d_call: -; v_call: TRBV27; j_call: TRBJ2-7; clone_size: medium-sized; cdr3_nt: TGTGCCAGCAGTCTGGGGGGCGAGCAGTACTTC; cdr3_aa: CASSLGGEQYF
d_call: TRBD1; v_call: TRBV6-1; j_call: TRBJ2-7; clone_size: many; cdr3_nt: TGTGCCAGCAGTTTTACAGGGGAAAACGAGCAGTACTTC; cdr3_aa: CASSFTGENEQYF
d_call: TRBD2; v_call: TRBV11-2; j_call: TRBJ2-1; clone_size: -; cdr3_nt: TGTGCCAGCAGCTTAGTCCCGACTAGCGGGACCTACAATGAGCAGTTCTTC; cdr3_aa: CASSLVPTSGTYNEQFF
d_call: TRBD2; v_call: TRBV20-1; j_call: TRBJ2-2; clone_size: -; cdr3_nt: TGCAGTGCTAGGGTGTGCGGGAGGGCCGCCGGGGAGCTGTTTTTT; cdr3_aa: CSARVCGRAAGELFF
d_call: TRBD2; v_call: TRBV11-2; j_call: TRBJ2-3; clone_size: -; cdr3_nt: TGTGCCAGCAGCTCTGGGGGAGGGGTGAGGGCAGATACGCAGTATTTT; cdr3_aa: CASSSGGGVRADTQYF
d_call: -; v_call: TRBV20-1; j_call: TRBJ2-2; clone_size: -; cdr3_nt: TGCAGTGCCCCGGACTATCATCTACCCGGGGAGCTGTTTTTT; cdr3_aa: CSAPDYHLPGELFF
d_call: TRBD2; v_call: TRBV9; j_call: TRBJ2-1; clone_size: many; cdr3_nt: TGTGCCAGCAGCGTACGACTAGCGGACCACTACAATGAGCAGTTCTTC; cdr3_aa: CASSVRLADHYNEQFF
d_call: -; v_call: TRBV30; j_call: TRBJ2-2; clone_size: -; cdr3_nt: TGTGCCTGGAGTGTACCGAACTACACAGGCGGGGAGCTGTTTTTT; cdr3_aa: CAWSVPNYTGGELFF
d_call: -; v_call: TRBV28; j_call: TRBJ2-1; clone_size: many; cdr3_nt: TGTGCCAGCAGTGAACAGGGTACCGATTACAATGAGCAGTTCTTC; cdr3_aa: CASSEQGTDYNEQFF
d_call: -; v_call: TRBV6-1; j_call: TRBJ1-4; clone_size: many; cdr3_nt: TGTGCCAGCAGATCTAATATTGGGGAAAAACTGTTTTTT; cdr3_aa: CASRSNIGEKLFF
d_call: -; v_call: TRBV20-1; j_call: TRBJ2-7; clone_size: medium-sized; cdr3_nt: TGCAGTGCTAGCGGGGTCGACAATAACCCCTACGAGCAGTACTTC; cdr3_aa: CSASGVDNNPYEQYF
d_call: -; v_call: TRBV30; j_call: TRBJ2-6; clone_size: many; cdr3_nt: TGTGCCTGGAGTCAATCGGGTGGGGCCAACGTCCTGACTTTC; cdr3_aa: CAWSQSGGANVLTF
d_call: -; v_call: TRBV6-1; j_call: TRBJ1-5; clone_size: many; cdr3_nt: TGTGCCAGCAGTGAGAGGGGGTCTGGCCAGCCCCAGCATTTT; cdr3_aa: CASSERGSGQPQHF
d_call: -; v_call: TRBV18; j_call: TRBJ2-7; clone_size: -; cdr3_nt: TGTGCCAGCTCGCCCTCTGGCATACACCCAACCTACGAGCAGTACTTC; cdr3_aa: CASSPSGIHPTYEQYF
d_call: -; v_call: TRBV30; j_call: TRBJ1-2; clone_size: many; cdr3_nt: TGTGCCTGGAAAGGTTGGGCAGCCGACCTTAGCTATGGCTACACCTTC; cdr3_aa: CAWKGWAADLSYGYTF
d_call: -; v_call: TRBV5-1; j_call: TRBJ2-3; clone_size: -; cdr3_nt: TGCGCCATCAGCTTAGAGGACAGATACACAGATACGCAGTATTTT; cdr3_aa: CAISLEDRYTDTQYF
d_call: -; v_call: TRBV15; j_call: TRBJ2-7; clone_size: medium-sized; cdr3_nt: TGTGCCACCAGCAGAGACCCCTCCTACGAGCAGTACTTC; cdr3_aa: CATSRDPSYEQYF
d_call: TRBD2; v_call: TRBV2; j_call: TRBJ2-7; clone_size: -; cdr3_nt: TGTGCCAGCAGTGAACTAGCGGGCCCCTCCTACGAGCAGTACTTC; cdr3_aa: CASSELAGPSYEQYF